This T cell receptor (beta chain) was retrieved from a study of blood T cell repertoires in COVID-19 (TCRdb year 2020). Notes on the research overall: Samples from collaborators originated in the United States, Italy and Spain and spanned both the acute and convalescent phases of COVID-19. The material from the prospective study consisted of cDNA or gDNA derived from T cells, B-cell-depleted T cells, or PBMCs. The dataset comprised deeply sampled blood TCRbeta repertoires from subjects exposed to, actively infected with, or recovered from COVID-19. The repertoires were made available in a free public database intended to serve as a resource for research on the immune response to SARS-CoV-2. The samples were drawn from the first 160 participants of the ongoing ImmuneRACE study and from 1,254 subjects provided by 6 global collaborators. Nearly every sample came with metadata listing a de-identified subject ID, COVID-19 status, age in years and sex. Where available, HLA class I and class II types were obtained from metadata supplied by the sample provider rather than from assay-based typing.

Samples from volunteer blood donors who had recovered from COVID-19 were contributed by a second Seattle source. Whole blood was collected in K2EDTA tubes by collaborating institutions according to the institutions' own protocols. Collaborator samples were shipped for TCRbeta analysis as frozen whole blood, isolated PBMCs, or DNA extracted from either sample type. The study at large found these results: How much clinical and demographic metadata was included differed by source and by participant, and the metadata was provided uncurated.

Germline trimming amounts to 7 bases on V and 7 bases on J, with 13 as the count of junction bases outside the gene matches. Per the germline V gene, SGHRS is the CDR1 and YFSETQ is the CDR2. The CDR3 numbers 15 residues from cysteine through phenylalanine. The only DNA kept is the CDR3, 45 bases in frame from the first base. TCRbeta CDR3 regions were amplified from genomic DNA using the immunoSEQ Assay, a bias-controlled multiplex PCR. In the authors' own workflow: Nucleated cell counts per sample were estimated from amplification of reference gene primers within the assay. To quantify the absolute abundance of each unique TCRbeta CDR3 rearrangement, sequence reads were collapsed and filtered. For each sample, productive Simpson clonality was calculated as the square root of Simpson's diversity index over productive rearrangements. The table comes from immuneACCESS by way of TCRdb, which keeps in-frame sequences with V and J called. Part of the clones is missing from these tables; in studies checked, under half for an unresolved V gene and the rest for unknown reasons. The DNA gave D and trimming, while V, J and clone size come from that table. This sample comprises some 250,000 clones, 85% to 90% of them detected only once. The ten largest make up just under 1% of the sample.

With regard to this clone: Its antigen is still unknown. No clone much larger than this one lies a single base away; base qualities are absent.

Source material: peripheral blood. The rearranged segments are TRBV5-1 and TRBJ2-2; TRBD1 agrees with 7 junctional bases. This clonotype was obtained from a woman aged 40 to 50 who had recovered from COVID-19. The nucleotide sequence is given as TGCGCCAGCGCCGTTGGGACAGCCGGAGGCGGGGAGCTGTTTTTT. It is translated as CASAVGTAGGGELFF.